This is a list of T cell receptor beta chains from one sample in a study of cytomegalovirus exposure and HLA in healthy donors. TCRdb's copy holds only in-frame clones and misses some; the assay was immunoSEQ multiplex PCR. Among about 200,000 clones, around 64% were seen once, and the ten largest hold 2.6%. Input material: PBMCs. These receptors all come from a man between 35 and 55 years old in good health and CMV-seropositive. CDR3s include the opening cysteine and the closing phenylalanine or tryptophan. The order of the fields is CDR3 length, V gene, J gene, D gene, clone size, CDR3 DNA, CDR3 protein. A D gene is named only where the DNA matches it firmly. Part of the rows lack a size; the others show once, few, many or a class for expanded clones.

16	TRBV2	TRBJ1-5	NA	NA	TGTGCCAGCAGTCCCTGGTCCGGAGCTAGCAATCAGCCCCAGCATTTT	CASSPWSGASNQPQHF
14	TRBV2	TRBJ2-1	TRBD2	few	TGTGCCAGCAGTGAGTTAGCGGGGGGATTCGTGCAGTTCTTC	CASSELAGGFVQFF
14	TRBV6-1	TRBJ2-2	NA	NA	TGTGCCAGCAGTGAAAGGGGGGGTACCGGGGAGCTGTTTTTT	CASSERGGTGELFF
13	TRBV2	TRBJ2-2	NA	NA	TGTGCCAGCAGGGGGGACATCACCGGGGAGCTGTTTTTT	CASRGDITGELFF
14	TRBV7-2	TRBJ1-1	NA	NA	TGTGCCAGCAGCTTAGAAGGGGGGAACACTGAAGCTTTCTTT	CASSLEGGNTEAFF
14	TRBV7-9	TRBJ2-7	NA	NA	TGTGCCAGCAGCTTTTATCCAGGTCTCTACGAGCAGTACTTC	CASSFYPGLYEQYF
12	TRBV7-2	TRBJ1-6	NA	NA	TGTGCCAGCAGCTCATCAAATTCACCCCTCCACTTT	CASSSSNSPLHF
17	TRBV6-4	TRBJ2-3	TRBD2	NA	TGTGCCAGCAGCCCTGAGCCAGGCGGGGGGGGCACAGATACGCAGTATTTT	CASSPEPGGGGTDTQYF
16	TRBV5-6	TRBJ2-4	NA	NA	TGTGCTAGCAGCCCCTTGGGGGGGGCTGCCAAAAACATTCAGTACTTC	CASSPLGGAAKNIQYF
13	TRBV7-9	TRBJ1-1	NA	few	TGTGCCAGCAGGGAGGACAGGAACACTGAAGCTTTCTTT	CASREDRNTEAFF
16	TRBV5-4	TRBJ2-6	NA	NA	TGTGCCAGCAGCTTGGTGGCCAAAACTGGGGCCAACGTCCTGACTTTC	CASSLVAKTGANVLTF
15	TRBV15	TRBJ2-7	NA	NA	TGTGCCACCAGCGGACTGGCGGGGCGTCCCTACGAGCAGTACTTC	CATSGLAGRPYEQYF
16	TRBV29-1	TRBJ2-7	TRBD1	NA	TGCAGCGTTGAAGCCGCCCTGACAGGGGGAATCTACGAGCAGTACTTC	CSVEAALTGGIYEQYF
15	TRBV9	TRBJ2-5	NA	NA	TGTGCCAGCAGCGTTGATCGATCGAGGGTCGAGACCCAGTACTTC	CASSVDRSRVETQYF
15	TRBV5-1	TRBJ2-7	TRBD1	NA	TGCGCCAGCAGCATGTCCGGGACAGGGCAAAACGAGCAGTACTTC	CASSMSGTGQNEQYF
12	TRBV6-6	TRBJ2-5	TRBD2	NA	TGTGCCAGCAGCCTTAGCGGGGGGGGACAGTACTTC	CASSLSGGGQYF
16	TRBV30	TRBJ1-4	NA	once	TGTGCCTGGAGTGTACTACACGGGGGTTCTAATGAAAAACTGTTTTTT	CAWSVLHGGSNEKLFF
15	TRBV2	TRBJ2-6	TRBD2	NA	TGTGCCTCGGGAGGCCCTCTTACTGGGGCCAACGTCCTGACTTTC	CASGGPLTGANVLTF
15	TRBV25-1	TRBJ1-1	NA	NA	TGTGCCAGCAGTGAATCCGACACGTGGCAAACTGAAGCTTTCTTT	CASSESDTWQTEAFF
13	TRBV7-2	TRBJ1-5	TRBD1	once	TGTGCCAGCAGCCTAATGACAGGGGCAGTTCATCATTTT	CASSLMTGAVHHF
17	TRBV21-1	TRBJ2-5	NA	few	TGTGCCAGCAGCAAGGGACTAGCGGGGCACCACCAAGAGACCCAGTACTTC	CASSKGLAGHHQETQYF
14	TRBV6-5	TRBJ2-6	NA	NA	TGTGCCAGCAGTTCTGTCCCTGGGGCCAACGTCCTGACTTTC	CASSSVPGANVLTF
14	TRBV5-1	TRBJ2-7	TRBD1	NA	TGCGCCAGCAGCTACTGGACAGGGGGCTACGAGCAGTACTTC	CASSYWTGGYEQYF
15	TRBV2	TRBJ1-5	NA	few	TGTGCCAGCAGCCTACAGGGAAATAGCAATCAGCCCCAGCATTTT	CASSLQGNSNQPQHF
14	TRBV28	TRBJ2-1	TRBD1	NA	TGTGCCAGCAATTGGGGACAGGGCCGCAATGAGCAGTTCTTC	CASNWGQGRNEQFF
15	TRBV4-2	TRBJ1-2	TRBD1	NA	TGTGCCAGCAGCCAAGACGGAGCAGGGGGGCGCGGCTACACCTTC	CASSQDGAGGRGYTF
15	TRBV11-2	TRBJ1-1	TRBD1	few	TGTGCCAGCAGCTTTACAGACAGGGGGCTTTCCGAAGCTTTCTTT	CASSFTDRGLSEAFF
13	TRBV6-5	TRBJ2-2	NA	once	TGTGCCAGCAGGCCCCCGGGTACCGGGGAGCTGTTTTTT	CASRPPGTGELFF
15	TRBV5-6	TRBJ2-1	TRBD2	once	TGTGCCAGCACGGGGGGGGACCTCTCCTACAATGAGCAGTTCTTC	CASTGGDLSYNEQFF
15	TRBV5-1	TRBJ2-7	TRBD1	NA	TGCGCCAGCAGCTTCGATGGGACAGCCGCCTACGAGCAGTACTTC	CASSFDGTAAYEQYF
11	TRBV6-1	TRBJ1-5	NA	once	TGTGCCAGCAGGGCAAGTCAGCCCCAGCATTTT	CASRASQPQHF
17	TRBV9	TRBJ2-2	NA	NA	TGTGCCAGCAGCTCCCCAAGAGGCGGGGCTAACACCGGGGAGCTGTTTTTT	CASSSPRGGANTGELFF
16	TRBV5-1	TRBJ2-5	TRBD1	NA	TGCGCCAGCACCTTTCTTCCCGGGACAGGTCAAGAGACCCAGTACTTC	CASTFLPGTGQETQYF
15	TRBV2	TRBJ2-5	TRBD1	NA	TGTGCCAGCAGCTTCGGGACAGGGATTGGGGAGACCCAGTACTTC	CASSFGTGIGETQYF
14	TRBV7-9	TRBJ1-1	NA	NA	TGTGCCAGCAGCGTGAGTTCGGGGTACACTGAAGCTTTCTTT	CASSVSSGYTEAFF
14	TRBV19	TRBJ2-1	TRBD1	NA	TGTGCCAGTACCCTGGGACAGCCCTACAATGAGCAGTTCTTC	CASTLGQPYNEQFF
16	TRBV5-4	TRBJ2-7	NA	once	TGTGCCAGCAGCTTGGGGGCCAGGGGCCCTTCCTACGAGCAGTACTTC	CASSLGARGPSYEQYF
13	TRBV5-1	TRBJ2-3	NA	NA	TGCGCCAGCAAAAATGCGGGGACAGATACGCAGTATTTT	CASKNAGTDTQYF
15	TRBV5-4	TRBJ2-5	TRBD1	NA	TGTGCCAGCAGCGTAACCGGGACAGGGGAAGAGACCCAGTACTTC	CASSVTGTGEETQYF
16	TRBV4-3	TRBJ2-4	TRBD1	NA	TGCGCCAGCAGTAGCGGGACAGGGGTAGCCAAAAACATTCAGTACTTC	CASSSGTGVAKNIQYF
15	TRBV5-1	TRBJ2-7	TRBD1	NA	TGCGCCAGCAGCCCAGGGACAGGGGGCTTCGGGGAGCAGTACTTC	CASSPGTGGFGEQYF
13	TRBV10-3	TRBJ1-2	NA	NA	TGTGCCATCAGGCACAGGGAAGGCTATGGCTACACCTTC	CAIRHREGYGYTF
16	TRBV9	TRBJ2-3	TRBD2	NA	TGTGCCAGCAGCGTATCGAGCGGGGGTAGCACAGATACGCAGTATTTT	CASSVSSGGSTDTQYF
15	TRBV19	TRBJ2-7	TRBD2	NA	TGTGCCAGTAGTCCGAGCGGGGATCCCTCCTACGAGCAGTACTTC	CASSPSGDPSYEQYF
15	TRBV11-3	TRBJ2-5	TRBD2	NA	TGTGCCAGCAGCTCAACTAGCGGTACTATAGAGACCCAGTACTTC	CASSSTSGTIETQYF
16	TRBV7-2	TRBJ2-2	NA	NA	TGTGCCAGCAGCTTGTCGGGACTCTCGGGCCCCGGGGAGCTGTTTTTT	CASSLSGLSGPGELFF
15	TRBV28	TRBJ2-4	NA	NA	TGTGCCAGCAGTTTGTATAATCTAGCCAAAAACATTCAGTACTTC	CASSLYNLAKNIQYF
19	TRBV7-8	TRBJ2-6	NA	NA	TGTGCCAGCAGCCGCCGCTTCGGACAGTCCACCGATGGGGCCAACGTCCTGACTTTC	CASSRRFGQSTDGANVLTF
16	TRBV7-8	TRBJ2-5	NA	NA	TGTGCCAGCAGCTTAAGCGGCGGCGGCCCGGGGGAGACCCAGTACTTC	CASSLSGGGPGETQYF
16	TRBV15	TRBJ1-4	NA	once	TGTGCCACGTCGACAGGATTCGGGACACCCAATGAAAAACTGTTTTTT	CATSTGFGTPNEKLFF
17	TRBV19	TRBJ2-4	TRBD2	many	TGTGCCAGTAGTATAGATGCCCGGACTAGCGGTGAAAACATTCAGTACTTC	CASSIDARTSGENIQYF
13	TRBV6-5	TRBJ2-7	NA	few	TGTGCCAGCAGTCGACCGACAGGTCCCGAGCAGTACTTC	CASSRPTGPEQYF
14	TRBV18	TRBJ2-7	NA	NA	TGTGCCAGCTCACCACCCTCAGGGGCCTACGAGCAGTACTTC	CASSPPSGAYEQYF
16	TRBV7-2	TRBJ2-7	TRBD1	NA	TGTGCCAGCAGCTTAGAAACAGGGGGGCCAACCTACGAGCAGTACTTC	CASSLETGGPTYEQYF
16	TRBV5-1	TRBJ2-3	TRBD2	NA	TGCGCCAGCAGCTTGCGACTAGCGGGGAACACAGATACGCAGTATTTT	CASSLRLAGNTDTQYF
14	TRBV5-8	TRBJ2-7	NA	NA	TGTGCCAGCAGTACCGAAGGGAGCTCCTACGAGCAGTACTTC	CASSTEGSSYEQYF
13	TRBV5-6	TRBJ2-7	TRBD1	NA	TGTGCCAGCAGCCATGACAGGGGGTGGGAGCAGTACTTC	CASSHDRGWEQYF
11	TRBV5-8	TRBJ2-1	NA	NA	TGTGCCAGCAGCTTTGGCCGTGAGCAGTTCTTC	CASSFGREQFF
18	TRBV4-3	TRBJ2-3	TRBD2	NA	TGCGCCAGCAGCCAGGCTACGTTGGCGGGGGGTAACACAGATACGCAGTATTTT	CASSQATLAGGNTDTQYF